In this sample, the clone carrying this T cell receptor (beta chain) turned up many times. Its cognate antigen is unknown. The read is 3 residues too short to cover the CDR3 end, so that end is filled in from the germline J gene. The record originates from a study of T cell clonality in common variable immunodeficiency. Some clones are missing from TCRdb's copy, which holds only in-frame ones; the method was immunoSEQ multiplex PCR. This repertoire holds approximately 50,000 clones, and none appear only once. Whole-study results and caveats: Common variable immunodeficiency TCR beta sequences reportedly had fewer deletions and N-nucleotide insertions. Repertoire-complication correlations in CVID were limited by patient heterogeneity.

CDR3 size: 14 residues. The V gene end was trimmed by 3 bases and the J gene end by 5 bases; junction bases not matched to a gene: 4. The germline gives CDR1 SGHNT, CDR2 YYREEE (reference sequence). The receptor comes from a person aged 18 to 70 in good health. Specimen: peripheral blood mononuclear cells. The rearrangement joins TRBV5-4 to TRBJ2-5, with 10 bases aligning to TRBD1. The CDR3 sequence: CASSSTGGRETQYF. Incomplete CDR3 DNA: TGTGCCAGCAGCTCGACAGGGGGCAGGGAGACC.